The 2 T cell receptor beta chains given below trace back to one sample, sequenced in a study of blood T cell repertoires in COVID-19 (dated by TCRdb to about 2020). Preparation of the library involved the immunoSEQ multiplex PCR assay. TCRdb retrieved this table from immuneACCESS and kept in-frame rearrangements only. Not all clones are present; in checked studies, unresolved V genes account for under half, and no reason is known for the remainder. The sample profile shows about 250,000 clones; roughly 85% of them were found once. Jointly, the top ten make up about 8.2% of the sample. Material for sequencing was PBMCs or T cells enriched from blood (not recorded which). Source of these receptors: a woman in her 50s with acute COVID-19.

This chain uses TRBV30 with TRBJ2-5; the match to TRBD2 covers 9 bases. J was trimmed by 5 bases and V by 7 bases; bases with no gene match: 8. This CDR3 is 13 amino acids long. CDR1 is GTSNPN, CDR2 SVGIG, per germline (reference sequence). The CDR3 sequence is CASGLARQETQYF. The CDR3 DNA reads as TGTGCCTCGGGACTAGCCCGCCAGGAGACCCAGTACTTC.

The gene calls are TRBV13 and TRBJ2-1; 9 nucleotides match TRBD1. The ends lost 5 bases at V and 8 bases at J; junction bases unmatched: 7. The CDR3 extends over 14 amino acids. Germline V gene sequence: CDR1 PRHDT, CDR2 FYEKMQ (reference sequence). CDR3: CASSPRDRVYEQFF. CDR3 coding DNA: TGTGCCAGCAGCCCGCGGGACAGGGTCTATGAGCAGTTCTTC.